The clone carrying this TCR beta chain was recorded at least ten times. Method: immunoSEQ multiplex PCR; TCRdb's copy keeps in-frame clones and lacks some. The table lists about 1 million clones, approximately 68% of them singletons. The ends lost 5 bases at V and 7 bases at J; junction bases unmatched: 9. The CDR3 covers 15 residues. Per germline, CDR1 LGHNT and CDR2 FRNRAP. This record comes from a study of shared clonotypes between healthy human individuals. The clonotype comes from a man in his late teens or twenties in good health. The sequenced sample consisted of memory CD4+ T cells sorted from blood. Subset: CD45RA-negative fraction. The V call is TRBV12-5, the J call TRBJ2-7, with 12 bases identical to TRBD2. The CDR3 nucleotides read TGTGCTAGTGGTCCCTCATCAACTAGCGGGAGGGAGCAGTACTTC. This sequence encodes CASGPSSTSGREQYF.